One and the same sample provided the 10 T cell receptor beta chains below, sequenced in a study of cytomegalovirus exposure and HLA in healthy donors. Researchers ran the PCR with 60 Vbeta and 13 Jbeta primers. Here immunoSEQ multiplex PCR was the method, and the copy in TCRdb shows in-frame clones only, minus some. The sample has some 120,000 clones, around 77% seen once. Sequenced sample: PBMCs. Source of these receptors: a man in his forties or fifties in good health and CMV-seronegative.

The CDR3, as DNA: TGCGCCAGCAGCTTGCCCAGCGGGGGTACCGGGGAGCTGTTTTTT. Translated, it gives CASSLPSGGTGELFF. The chain couples TRBV5-1 to TRBJ2-2; 8 bases line up with TRBD2. The germline V gene has CDR1 SGHRS and CDR2 YFSETQ. V lost 1 base, J lost 5 bases, and 4 bases stayed unmatched. This CDR3 region has 15 residues.

A few counts support this clone. The rearrangement joins TRBV6-5 to TRBJ2-3; 8 nucleotides match TRBD2. Germline V CDR1 and CDR2: MNHEY, SVGAGI. The CDR3 is 13 residues long. J gave up 4 bases and V 6 bases, and 3 bases lay outside the gene matches. This CDR3 reads CASRRTSSDTQYF. CDR3 coding DNA: TGTGCCAGCAGGCGGACTAGCTCAGATACGCAGTATTTT.

This sequence joins TRBV29-1 and TRBJ1-3; D may be TRBD1 (6 bases). Germline V CDR1 and CDR2: SQVTM, ANQGSEA. The CDR3 totals 14 residues. V lost 5 bases, J lost 3 bases, and 14 bases lay in between. Here the CDR3 DNA reads TGCAGCGTTTACCAGGGGATTGTTGGAAACACCATATATTTT. Protein sequence: CSVYQGIVGNTIYF.

The rearrangement uses TRBV11-2 and TRBJ1-1; no clear D gene. Germline-derived CDR1 and CDR2 are SGHAT and FQNNGV. The V and J ends lost 0 bases and 7 bases respectively, with 9 bases between them. The CDR3 runs 13 residues. The CDR3 DNA reads TGTGCCAGCAGCTTAGAAGGAGGGAGTGAAGCTTTCTTT. It translates to CASSLEGGSEAFF.

This chain uses TRBV25-1 with TRBJ2-5, with D maybe TRBD1 (5 bases). V shed 4 bases and J shed 1 base, with 10 bases lying between them. The CDR3 is made up of 14 amino acids. Germline V lookup: CDR1 MGHDK, CDR2 SYGVNS. CDR3 in amino acids: CASSGQSPQETQYF. The CDR3, as DNA: TGTGCCAGCAGTGGACAGAGCCCCCAAGAGACCCAGTACTTC.

V usage is TRBV27 and J usage is TRBJ1-1; 7 bases are shared with TRBD1. This CDR3 has 15 amino acids. The V segment lost 6 bases and the J segment 4 bases; nucleotides outside the gene matches: 11. The germline gives CDR1 MNHEY, CDR2 SMNVEV (reference sequence). For the CDR3, the DNA is TGTGCCAGCAGCCCGGGAGACAGGGTGGCCACTGAAGCTTTCTTT. Translating gives CASSPGDRVATEAFF.

The chain couples TRBV5-1 to TRBJ2-3; 15 nucleotides align to TRBD2. In germline, CDR1 is SGHRS, CDR2 YFSETQ. CDR3 length: 16 amino acids. V was clipped by 3 bases and J by 4 bases; unmatched bases: 3. As DNA, the CDR3 is TGCGCCAGCAGCTCCGGGACTAGCGGGAGGTCAGATACGCAGTATTTT. Translation gives CASSSGTSGRSDTQYF. Full variable domain (outside the CDR3, taken from reference TRBV5-1 and TRBJ2-3): KAGVTQTPRYLIKTRGQQVTLSCSPISGHRSVSWYQQTPGQGLQFLFEYFSETQRNKGNFPGRFSGRQFSNSRSEMNVSTLELGDSALYLCASSSGTSGRSDTQYFGPGTRLTVL.

This chain links TRBV12-5 with TRBJ2-3; 15 bases are shared with TRBD2. V shed 6 bases, J shed 4 bases, and the junction held 5 bases outside the gene matches. The CDR3 consists of 16 residues. The germline V gene encodes CDR1 LGHNT and CDR2 FRNRAP. The CDR3: CASGRGLAGGADTQYF. CDR3 DNA: TGTGCTAGTGGCCGGGGACTAGCGGGAGGTGCAGATACGCAGTATTTT.

The gene calls are TRBV21-1 and TRBJ2-6; the D call of TRBD2 is as the table states it, not checked on the DNA. TRBV21-1 is a pseudogene locus. The CDR3 extends over 18 amino acids. CDR3 sequence reads: CASCPGLAGGDGANVLTF. The CDR3 nucleotides read TGTGCCAGCTGCCCGGGACTAGCGGGAGGAGACGGGGCCAACGTCCTGACTTTC.

J is TRBJ2-5 and V is TRBV5-1; D is uncertain. The ends were cut back, 0 bases at V and 3 bases at J, with 6 bases in the middle. The CDR3 extends over 13 amino acids. The germline CDR1 and CDR2 sequences are SGHRS and YFSETQ. The CDR3 DNA follows: TGCGCCAGCAGCTTGGACGGTAAAGAGACCCAGTACTTC. It encodes CASSLDGKETQYF.